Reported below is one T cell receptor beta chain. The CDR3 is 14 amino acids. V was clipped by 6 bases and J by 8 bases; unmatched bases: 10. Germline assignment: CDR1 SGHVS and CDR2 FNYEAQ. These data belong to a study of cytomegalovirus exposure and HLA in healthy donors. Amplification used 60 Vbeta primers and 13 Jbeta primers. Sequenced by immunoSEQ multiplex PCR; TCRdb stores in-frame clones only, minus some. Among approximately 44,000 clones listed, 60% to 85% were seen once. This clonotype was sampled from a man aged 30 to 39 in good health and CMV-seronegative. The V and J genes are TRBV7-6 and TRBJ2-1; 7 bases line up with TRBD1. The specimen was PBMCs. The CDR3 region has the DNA TGTGCCAGCAGTCAATCCCCCCAGGGGGATGAGCAGTTCTTC. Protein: CASSQSPQGDEQFF.